This T cell receptor (beta chain) derives from a study of glioma-infiltrating T cells (dated by TCRdb to 2016 to 2017). With respect to the entire study: TCR alpha- and beta-chain repertoires were sequenced from glioma tissue, non-neoplastic brain tissue and matched peripheral blood mononuclear cells. Three low-grade glioma patients, under ten primary glioblastoma patients, and three non-glioma patients who contributed non-neoplastic brain tissue made up the paired cohort. To gauge divergence between tissue and blood T-cell populations, every tissue-infiltrating repertoire was compared against the peripheral blood repertoire from the same patient.

The CDR3 runs 16 residues from the cysteine to the phenylalanine. The read is trimmed to its CDR3 DNA, 48 bases read in frame from base 1. From the germline V gene, CDR1 is SGHTA and CDR2 is FQGNSA. The V and J ends are trimmed by 1 base and 5 bases, leaving 15 bases between them. A note on this clonotype: The clone's antigen remains unknown. Nothing much larger sits one base from this clone, and base qualities are not available.

The iRepertoire nested amplicon-rescue multiplex PCR (arm-PCR) platform was used to amplify TCR alpha and beta CDR3 regions from RNA. One-step reverse transcription and amplification used roughly 95-400 ng of tissue mRNA or PBMC total RNA as input. Following bead purification, Illumina adapters were added by a secondary multiplex PCR, and libraries between 200 and 400 bp were gel-purified. Internal 6-nucleotide barcodes were carried by the libraries and were used for demultiplexing. The libraries were sequenced on an Illumina MiSeq using 2x220 or 2x250 nucleotide paired-end reads. The original methods were these. Paired reads were merged using FLASH 1.2.11 and aligned with BWA-MEM to the GRCh37 human genome, and TRA and TRB reads were then extracted. For V and J assignment, an IMGT-derived reference of cassette sequences and CDR3 motifs that included pseudogenes was used. Three-frame translation of reads was performed, and productive CDR3s were defined as those with a C...FGXG motif and no stop codons. Clonotypes were defined as unique combinations of V-J cassette pair and CDR3 amino acid sequence. Reads were filtered by Hamming distance, thresholded by each sample's sequence error rate in mapped regions. The public reads were reanalyzed by TCRdb: fastp trimming at Q25, MiXCR alignment, in-frame beta chains only. Rows merge per CDR3 protein into single entries with the most common DNA and genes. TCRdb's processing, not the authors' own work, is the source of the V and J calls. For this sample there are some 150,000 distinct CDR3 sequences; about 39% appear just once. 20% of the sample belongs to the ten largest clones.

Study-wide findings and limitations: The group comparisons were based on small numbers of patients: three non-neoplastic, three low-grade glioma and roughly eight glioblastoma patients. VJ-independent divergence between tissue and blood was found to be below expectation in non-neoplastic patients but above expectation in all gliomas, particularly low-grade gliomas. Only a very small number of CDR3 sequences turned up in both tissue and blood, a result put down to high CDR3 diversity combined with limited sampling.

The source material was glioma tissue, nonneoplastic brain tissue, or PBMCs (not recorded which). The sequence links TRBV7-2 to TRBJ2-1; no D gene is confidently identified. This TCR was sampled from a human donor with low-grade glioma or glioblastoma, undergoing nonglioma brain surgery, or in good health (not recorded which). The DNA sequence follows: TGTGCCAGCAGCTTAGAGACACACCCTCCCAACAATGAGCAGTTCTTC. Its coded protein is CASSLETHPPNNEQFF.